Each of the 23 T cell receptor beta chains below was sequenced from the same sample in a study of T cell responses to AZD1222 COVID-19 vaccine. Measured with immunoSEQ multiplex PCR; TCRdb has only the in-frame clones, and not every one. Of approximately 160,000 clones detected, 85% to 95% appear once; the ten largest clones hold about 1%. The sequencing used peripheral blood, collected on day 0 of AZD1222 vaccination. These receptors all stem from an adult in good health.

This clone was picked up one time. CDR3 in amino acids: CASRSDGSYGYTF. The CDR3 DNA reads TGTGCCAGTCGTTCCGACGGATCCTATGGCTACACCTTC. The chain joins TRBV2 to TRBJ1-2; no clear D. The germline gives CDR1 SNHLY, CDR2 FYNNEI. V shed 9 bases and J shed 4 bases, with 15 bases lying between them. The CDR3 runs 13 residues.

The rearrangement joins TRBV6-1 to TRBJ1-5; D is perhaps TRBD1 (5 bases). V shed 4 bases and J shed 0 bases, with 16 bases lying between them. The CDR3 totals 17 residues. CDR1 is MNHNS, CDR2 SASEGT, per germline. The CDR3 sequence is CASSGGVGFLSNQPQHF. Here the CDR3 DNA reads TGTGCCAGCAGTGGGGGGGTTGGGTTTCTTAGCAATCAGCCCCAGCATTTT.

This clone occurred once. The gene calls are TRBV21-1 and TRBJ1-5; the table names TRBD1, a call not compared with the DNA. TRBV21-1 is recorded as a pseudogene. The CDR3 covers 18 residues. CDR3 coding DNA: TGTGCCAGCAGCAAAATCACCGACAGGGGATGCGGCAATCAGCCCCAGCATTTT. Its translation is CASSKITDRGCGNQPQHF.

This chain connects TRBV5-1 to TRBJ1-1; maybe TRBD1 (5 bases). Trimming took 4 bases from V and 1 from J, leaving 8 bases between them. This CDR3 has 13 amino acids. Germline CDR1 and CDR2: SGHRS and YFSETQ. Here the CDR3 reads CASSNQGNTEAFF. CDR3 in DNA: TGCGCCAGCAGCAATCAGGGGAACACTGAAGCTTTCTTT.

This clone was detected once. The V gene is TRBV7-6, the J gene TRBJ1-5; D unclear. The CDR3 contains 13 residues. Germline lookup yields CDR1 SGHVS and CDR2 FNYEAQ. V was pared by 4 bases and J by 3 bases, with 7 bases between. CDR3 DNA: TGTGCCAGCAGCTATGCGCACAATCAGCCCCAGCATTTT. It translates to CASSYAHNQPQHF.

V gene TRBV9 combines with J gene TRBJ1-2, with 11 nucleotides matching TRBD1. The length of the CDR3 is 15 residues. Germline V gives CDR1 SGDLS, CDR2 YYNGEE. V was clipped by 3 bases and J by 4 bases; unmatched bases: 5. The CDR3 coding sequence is TGTGCCAGCAGCGCCCGGACAGGGGGCACCTATGGCTACACCTTC. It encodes CASSARTGGTYGYTF.

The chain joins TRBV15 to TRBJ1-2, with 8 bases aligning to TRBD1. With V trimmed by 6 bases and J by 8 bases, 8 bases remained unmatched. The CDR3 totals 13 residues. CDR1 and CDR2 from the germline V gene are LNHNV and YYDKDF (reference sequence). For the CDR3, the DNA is TGTGCCACCAGAGAACAGGGGGGATGGGGCTACACCTTC. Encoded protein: CATREQGGWGYTF.

The CDR3 loop reads CASSPRGQSGVTDTQYF. The CDR3 region has the DNA TGCGCCAGCAGCCCAAGGGGTCAAAGCGGGGTGACAGATACGCAGTATTTT. The chain has TRBV4-1 and TRBJ2-3, with 7 bases fitting TRBD2. The CDR3 runs to 17 residues. Germline CDR1 is MGHRA and CDR2 is YSYEKL. The ends lost 4 bases at V and 3 bases at J; junction bases unmatched: 13.

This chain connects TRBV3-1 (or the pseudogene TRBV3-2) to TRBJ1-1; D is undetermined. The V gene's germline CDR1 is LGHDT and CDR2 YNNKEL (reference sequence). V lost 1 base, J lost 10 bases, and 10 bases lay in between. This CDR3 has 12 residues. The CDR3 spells CASSQGFEVAFF. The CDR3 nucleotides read TGTGCCAGCAGCCAAGGGTTCGAGGTAGCTTTCTTT.

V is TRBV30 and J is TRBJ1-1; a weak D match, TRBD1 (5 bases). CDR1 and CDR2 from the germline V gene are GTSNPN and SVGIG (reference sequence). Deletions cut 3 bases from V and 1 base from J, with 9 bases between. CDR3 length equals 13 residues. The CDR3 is CAWRRQSNTEAFF. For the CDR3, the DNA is TGTGCCTGGAGAAGACAGTCGAACACTGAAGCTTTCTTT.

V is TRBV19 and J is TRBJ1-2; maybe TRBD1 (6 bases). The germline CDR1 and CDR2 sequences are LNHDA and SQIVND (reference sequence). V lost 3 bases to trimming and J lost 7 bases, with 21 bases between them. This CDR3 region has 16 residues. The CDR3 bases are TGTGCCAGTAGTATTCAAACAGGGTTCTCCTTTAGTGGCTACACCTTC. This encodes CASSIQTGFSFSGYTF.

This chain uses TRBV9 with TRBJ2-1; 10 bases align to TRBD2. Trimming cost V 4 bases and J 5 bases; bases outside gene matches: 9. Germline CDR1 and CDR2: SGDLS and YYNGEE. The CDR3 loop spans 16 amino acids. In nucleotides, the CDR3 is TGTGCCAGCAGCCCCAACCAGCGGGGGGGAGACAATGAGCAGTTCTTC. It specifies CASSPNQRGGDNEQFF.

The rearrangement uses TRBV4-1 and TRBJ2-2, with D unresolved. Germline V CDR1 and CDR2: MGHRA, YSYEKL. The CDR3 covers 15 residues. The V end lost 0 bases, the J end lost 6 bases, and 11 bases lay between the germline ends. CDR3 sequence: CASSQDFRRAGELFF. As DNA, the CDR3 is TGCGCCAGCAGCCAAGATTTCCGCCGGGCCGGGGAGCTGTTTTTT.

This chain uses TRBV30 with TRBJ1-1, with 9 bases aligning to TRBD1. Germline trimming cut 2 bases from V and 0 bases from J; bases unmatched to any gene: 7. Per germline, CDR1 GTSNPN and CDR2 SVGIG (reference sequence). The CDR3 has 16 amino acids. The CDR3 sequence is CAWSPRDRAMNTEAFF. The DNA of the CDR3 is TGTGCCTGGAGTCCCCGGGACAGGGCTATGAACACTGAAGCTTTCTTT.

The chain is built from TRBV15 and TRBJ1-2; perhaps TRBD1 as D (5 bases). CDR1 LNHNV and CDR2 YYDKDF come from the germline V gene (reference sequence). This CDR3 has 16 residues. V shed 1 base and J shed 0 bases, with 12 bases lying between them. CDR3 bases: TGTGCCACCAGCAGAGGGGACCCCCTTGCTAACTATGGCTACACCTTC. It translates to CATSRGDPLANYGYTF.

The DNA for the CDR3 is TGTGCCTGGAGCCCCGGGACAGCTCAAGAGACCCAGTACTTC. This gives the protein CAWSPGTAQETQYF. This rearrangement joins TRBV30 to TRBJ2-5; 7 positions agree with TRBD1. CDR1 and CDR2 from the germline V gene are GTSNPN and SVGIG (reference sequence). This CDR3 contains 14 residues. V shed 3 bases and J 2 bases; nucleotides not matched to a gene: 6.

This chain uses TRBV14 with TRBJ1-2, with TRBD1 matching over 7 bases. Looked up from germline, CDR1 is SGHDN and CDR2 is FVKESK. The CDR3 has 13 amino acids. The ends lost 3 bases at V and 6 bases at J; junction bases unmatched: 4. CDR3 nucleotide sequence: TGTGCCAGCAGCCAGGGACAGCATAATGGCTACACCTTC. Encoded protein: CASSQGQHNGYTF.

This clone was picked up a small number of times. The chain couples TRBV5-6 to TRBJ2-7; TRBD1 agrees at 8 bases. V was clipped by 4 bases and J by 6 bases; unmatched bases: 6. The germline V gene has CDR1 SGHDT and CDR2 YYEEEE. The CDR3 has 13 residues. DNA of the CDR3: TGTGCCAGCAGCCTTCCGGACAGGGCCGAGCAGTACTTC. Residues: CASSLPDRAEQYF. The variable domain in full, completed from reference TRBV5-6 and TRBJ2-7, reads DAGVTQSPTHLIKTRGQQVTLRCSPKSGHDTVSWYQQALGQGPQFIFQYYEEEERQRGNFPDRFSGHQFPNYSSELNVNALLLGDSALYLCASSLPDRAEQYFGPGTRLTVT.

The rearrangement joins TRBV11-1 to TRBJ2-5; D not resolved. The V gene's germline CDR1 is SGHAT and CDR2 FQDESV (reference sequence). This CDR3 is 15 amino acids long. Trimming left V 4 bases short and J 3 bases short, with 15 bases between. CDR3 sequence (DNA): TGTGCCAGCAGCTCTAACGGCATAGGAAAAGAGACCCAGTACTTC. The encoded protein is CASSSNGIGKETQYF. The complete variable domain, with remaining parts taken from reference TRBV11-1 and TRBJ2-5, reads EAEVAQSPRYKITEKSQAVAFWCDPISGHATLYWYRQILGQGPELLVQFQDESVVDDSQLPKDRFSAERLKGVDSTLKIQPAELGDSAMYLCASSSNGIGKETQYFGPGTRLLVL.

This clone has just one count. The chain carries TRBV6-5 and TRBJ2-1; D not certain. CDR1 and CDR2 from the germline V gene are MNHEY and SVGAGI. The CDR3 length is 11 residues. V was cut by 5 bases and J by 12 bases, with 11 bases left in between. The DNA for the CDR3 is TGTGCCAGCAGTCCTGGCGGTCGGCAGTTCTTC. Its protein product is CASSPGGRQFF.

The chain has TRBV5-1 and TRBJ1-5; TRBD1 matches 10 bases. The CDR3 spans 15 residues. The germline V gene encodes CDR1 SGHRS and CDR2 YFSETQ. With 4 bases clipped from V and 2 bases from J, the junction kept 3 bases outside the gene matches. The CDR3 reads CASSLGTGGNQPQHF. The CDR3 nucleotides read TGCGCCAGCAGCCTAGGGACAGGGGGCAATCAGCCCCAGCATTTT.

The CDR3 DNA reads TGTGCCAGCAGTGATACGGCGCTTGGGGGAGATACGCAGTATTTT. Protein: CASSDTALGGDTQYF. The V and J genes are TRBV2 and TRBJ2-3; D tentatively reads TRBD1 or TRBD2 (5 bases each). The CDR3 runs 15 residues. Germline loops: CDR1 SNHLY, CDR2 FYNNEI. Deletions cut 3 bases from V and 5 bases from J, with 15 bases between.

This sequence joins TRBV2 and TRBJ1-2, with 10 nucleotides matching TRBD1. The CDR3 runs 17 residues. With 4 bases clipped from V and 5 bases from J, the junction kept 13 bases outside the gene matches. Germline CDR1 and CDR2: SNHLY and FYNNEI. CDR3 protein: CASSGLVNGQGEYGYTF. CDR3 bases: TGTGCCAGCAGTGGCCTTGTAAACGGACAGGGGGAGTATGGCTACACCTTC. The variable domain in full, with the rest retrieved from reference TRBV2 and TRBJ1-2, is EPEVTQTPSHQVTQMGQEVILRCVPISNHLYFYWYRQILGQKVEFLVSFYNNEISEKSEIFDDQFSVERPDGSNFTLKIRSTKLEDSAMYFCASSGLVNGQGEYGYTFGSGTRLTVV.